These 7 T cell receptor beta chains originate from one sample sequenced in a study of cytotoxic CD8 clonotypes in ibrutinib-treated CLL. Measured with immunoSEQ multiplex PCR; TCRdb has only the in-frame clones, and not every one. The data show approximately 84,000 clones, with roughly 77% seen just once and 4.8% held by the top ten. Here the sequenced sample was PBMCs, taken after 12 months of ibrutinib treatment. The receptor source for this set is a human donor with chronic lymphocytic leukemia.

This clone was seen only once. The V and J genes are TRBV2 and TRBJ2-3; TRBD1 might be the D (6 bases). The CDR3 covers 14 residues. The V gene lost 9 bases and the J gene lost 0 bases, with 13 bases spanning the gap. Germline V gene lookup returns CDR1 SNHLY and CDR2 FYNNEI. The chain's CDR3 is CARGDTTSTDTQYF. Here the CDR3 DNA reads TGTGCCAGGGGGGACACTACTAGCACAGATACGCAGTATTTT.

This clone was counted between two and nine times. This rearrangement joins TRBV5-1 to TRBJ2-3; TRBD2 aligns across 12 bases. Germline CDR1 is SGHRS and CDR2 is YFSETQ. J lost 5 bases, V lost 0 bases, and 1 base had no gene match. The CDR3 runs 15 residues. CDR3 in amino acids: CASSLGLAGVDTQYF. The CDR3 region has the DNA TGCGCCAGCAGCTTGGGACTAGCGGGAGTAGATACGCAGTATTTT.

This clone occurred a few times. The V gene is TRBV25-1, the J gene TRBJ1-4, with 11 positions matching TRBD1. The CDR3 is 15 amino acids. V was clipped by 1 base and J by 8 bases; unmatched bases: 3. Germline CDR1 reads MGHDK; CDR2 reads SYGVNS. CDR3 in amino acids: CASSEWGTGGEKLFF. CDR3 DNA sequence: TGTGCCAGCAGTGAATGGGGGACAGGGGGAGAAAAACTGTTTTTT.

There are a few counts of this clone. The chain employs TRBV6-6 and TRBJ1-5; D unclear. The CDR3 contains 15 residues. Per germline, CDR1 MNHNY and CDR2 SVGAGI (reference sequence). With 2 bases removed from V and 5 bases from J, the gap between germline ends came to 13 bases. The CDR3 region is CASSYAGRRHQPQHF. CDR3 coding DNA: TGTGCCAGCAGTTACGCGGGGAGGAGGCATCAGCCCCAGCATTTT.

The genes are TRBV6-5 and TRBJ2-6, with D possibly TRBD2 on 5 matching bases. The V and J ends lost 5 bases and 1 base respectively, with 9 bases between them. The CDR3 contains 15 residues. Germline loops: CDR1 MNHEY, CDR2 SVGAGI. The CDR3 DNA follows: TGTGCCAGCAGTCAGGCGGGTTCTGGGGCCAACGTCCTGACTTTC. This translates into CASSQAGSGANVLTF.

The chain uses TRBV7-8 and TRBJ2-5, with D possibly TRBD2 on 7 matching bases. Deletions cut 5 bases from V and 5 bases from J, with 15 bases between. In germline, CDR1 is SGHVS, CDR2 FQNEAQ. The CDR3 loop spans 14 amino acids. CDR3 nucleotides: TGTGCCAGCAGCCGTGGGGGGGCAGGGGAGACCCAGTACTTC. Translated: CASSRGGAGETQYF.

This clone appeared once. This CDR3 is CASSPGGQGSNSPLHF. Here the CDR3 DNA reads TGTGCCAGCAGCCCAGGGGGTCAGGGAAGCAATTCACCCCTCCACTTT. The rearrangement uses TRBV13 and TRBJ1-6; 7 bases map to TRBD1. V was pared by 5 bases and J by 7 bases, with 11 bases of the junction left unmatched. Germline values: CDR1 PRHDT, CDR2 FYEKMQ (reference sequence). CDR3 length: 16 amino acids.